One sample yielded the 11 T cell receptor beta chains listed below, sequenced in a study of T cell responses to AZD1222 COVID-19 vaccine. The protocol was immunoSEQ multiplex PCR, while the TCRdb copy is restricted to in-frame clones and leaves out a portion. The table lists 110,000 to 150,000 clones, 85% to 95% of them singletons. This sample comprised peripheral blood, obtained after recovery from COVID-19. The receptor set was obtained from an adult who had recovered from COVID-19.

The table lists this clone with a count of one. The chain couples TRBV11-2 to TRBJ2-3; 7 bases match TRBD2. Germline V lookup: CDR1 SGHAT, CDR2 FQNNGV. J gave up 7 bases and V 3 bases, and 13 bases lay outside the gene matches. This CDR3 comprises 16 residues. The CDR3 DNA follows: TGTGCCAGCAGCTTCCTTGTGGGAGGGCCTCGGAATACGCAGTATTTT. This encodes CASSFLVGGPRNTQYF.

The chain carries TRBV12-3 or TRBV12-4 and TRBJ2-1, with D unclear. Trimming took 3 bases from V and 13 from J, leaving 16 bases between them. The CDR3 covers 13 residues. CDR3 in amino acids: CASSLGWAFPQFF. The DNA of the CDR3 is TGTGCCAGCAGTTTGGGCTGGGCCTTCCCTCAGTTCTTC.

The chain uses TRBV2 and TRBJ1-1, with a tentative D call TRBD1 (6 bases). Germline loops: CDR1 SNHLY, CDR2 FYNNEI. This CDR3 contains 11 residues. The ends were cut back, 11 bases at V and 11 bases at J, with 18 bases in the middle. The CDR3 coding sequence is TGTGCCGGGGAAGGGGGACTTGGGGCTTTCTTT. This sequence encodes CAGEGGLGAFF.

This clone was observed a single time. This chain connects TRBV28 to TRBJ2-1; TRBD2 matches 7 bases. The CDR3 spans 16 residues. CDR1 and CDR2 (germline): MDHEN, SYDVKM. After removal of 5 bases from V and 0 bases from J, the junction contained 7 bases not matched to a gene. The CDR3 protein is CASSLDVAGSYNEQFF. As DNA, the CDR3 is TGTGCCAGCAGTCTGGATGTAGCGGGCTCCTACAATGAGCAGTTCTTC.

CDR3 DNA: TGCAGCGTTCAAGGGGGCACCGGGGAGCTGTTTTTT. This codes for CSVQGGTGELFF. The J gene is TRBJ2-2, the V gene TRBV29-1; the D gene is possibly TRBD1 (6 bases). Germline V lookup: CDR1 SQVTM, CDR2 ANQGSEA. The length of the CDR3 is 12 residues. Trimming shortened V by 5 bases and J by 4 bases, and 8 bases separated the two germline ends.

V is TRBV4-1 and J is TRBJ1-5; D gene uncertain. Between the trimmed V and J ends, which lost 1 base and 3 bases, there was a span of 7 bases. The CDR3 is 14 residues long. Germline V gene data show CDR1 as MGHRA and CDR2 as YSYEKL. As DNA, the CDR3 is TGCGCCAGCAGCCAAGCCGGATTCAATCAGCCCCAGCATTTT. It encodes CASSQAGFNQPQHF.

V gene TRBV9 combines with J gene TRBJ1-5; D is undetermined. Trimming stripped 4 bases from V and 8 bases from J, with 13 bases between. CDR1 and CDR2 (germline): SGDLS, YYNGEE. CDR3 length: 13 amino acids. DNA for the CDR3: TGTGCCAGCAGCCGAGGACTCGCCGAGCCCCAGCATTTT. It yields the protein CASSRGLAEPQHF.

The chain has TRBV28 and TRBJ2-7; D tentatively reads TRBD1 or TRBD2 (5 bases each). V lost 7 bases and J 1 base, leaving 11 bases between the germline ends. CDR1 and CDR2 (germline): MDHEN, SYDVKM. The CDR3 runs to 13 residues. The CDR3 bases are TGTGCCAGCATCCGGGGCGGATCCTACGAGCAGTACTTC. This translates into CASIRGGSYEQYF.

In this sample, this clone turned up once. The chain combines TRBV27 with TRBJ1-2; 7 bases align to TRBD1. The CDR3 consists of 14 residues. Unmatched junction bases numbered 7, after V lost 5 bases and J lost 4 bases. Germline CDR1 reads MNHEY; CDR2 reads SMNVEV (reference sequence). The CDR3 bases are TGTGCCAGCAGTCCTGGACAGGATGCCTATGGCTACACCTTC. Its translation: CASSPGQDAYGYTF.

V gene TRBV14 combines with J gene TRBJ2-2, with 7 bases lining up with TRBD1. Losses at the gene ends were 1 base for V and 4 bases for J; bases not matched to a gene: 3. The CDR3 is made up of 15 amino acids. CDR1 and CDR2 from the germline V gene are SGHDN and FVKESK. The CDR3 coding sequence is TGTGCCAGCAGCCAAGTGGGGACAGCCACCGGGGAGCTGTTTTTT. Translation gives CASSQVGTATGELFF.

This clone has a handful of counts. The genes are TRBV5-1 and TRBJ1-2; the D gene is possibly TRBD1 (5 bases). Germline lookup yields CDR1 SGHRS and CDR2 YFSETQ. Trimming removed 0 bases from V and 0 bases from J, with 9 bases in between. This CDR3 comprises 15 residues. The chain's CDR3 is CASSLVQGTNYGYTF. CDR3 bases: TGCGCCAGCAGCTTGGTCCAGGGAACTAACTATGGCTACACCTTC.